Below, one T cell receptor (beta chain) is given with its context. Its antigen is still unknown. Its ends do not fully match the called genes, so a read error is possible. This sample is drawn from a study of Graves' ophthalmopathy and Graves' hyperthyroidism. Study findings and constraints: Most expanded clonotypes from thyroid (those above 0.001 frequency) were also found in blood.

From RNA, the CDR3 regions of TCR beta chains were amplified and sequenced. After a first-round RT-PCR with HTBI primers, a second-round multiplex PCR was run. Each CDR3 protein is one row after TCRdb ran MiXCR on the multiplex PCR reads. Of around 1.1 million distinct CDR3 sequences in the sample, roughly two fifths are singletons; the top ten hold over 8.5%. CDR3 length equals 13 residues. From germline, CDR1 is SGHRS and CDR2 YFSETQ. Sequenced: peripheral blood or thyroid tissue (not recorded which). The chain uses TRBV5-1 and TRBJ2-7; weak D call: TRBD1 (5 bases). This sequence originates from an adult man with Graves' hyperthyroidism. CDR3 coding DNA: TGCGTCAGCAGCTTAAGCAGGGTCAACGAGCAGTACTTC. As protein: CVSSLSRVNEQYF.